Listed here are 20 T cell receptor beta chains from one sample, sequenced in a study of blood T cell repertoires in COVID-19. Using immunoSEQ multiplex PCR, the repertoire was profiled, and TCRdb retains in-frame clones only, with some absent. The data hold 200,000 or so clones, with about 88% observed a single time. Sample: peripheral blood. These receptors were obtained from a woman aged 55-70 years with acute or convalescent COVID-19.

CDR3 in DNA: TGTGCCAGTAGTATGAATTTGAACAGGGCCGCTGAAGCTTTCTTT. This encodes CASSMNLNRAAEAFF. The chain recombines TRBV19 with TRBJ1-1, with TRBD1 as a possible D gene (6 bases). The V gene's germline CDR1 is LNHDA and CDR2 SQIVND (reference sequence). Trimming removed 3 bases at V and 6 bases at J, with 17 bases between. CDR3 length equals 15 residues.

J is TRBJ2-2 and V is TRBV9, with 10 positions matching TRBD1. Trimming at V came to 1 base and at J to 6 bases, leaving 6 bases not matched to a gene. This CDR3 has 16 residues. Germline loops: CDR1 SGDLS, CDR2 YYNGEE. As DNA, the CDR3 is TGTGCCAGCAGCGTACCTGGGACAGGGGCGGCCGGGGAGCTGTTTTTT. Translating it yields CASSVPGTGAAGELFF.

This clone was seen just once. The J gene is TRBJ2-2, the V gene TRBV18; TRBD2 is a possible D gene (5 bases). There are 17 residues in the CDR3. CDR1 and CDR2 from the germline V gene are KGHSH and LQKENI. Trimming cost V 2 bases and J 4 bases, with 17 bases left between them. The CDR3, as DNA: TGTGCCAGCTCACCAACGTCGGTATTACGGGGCACCGGGGAGCTGTTTTTT. Its translation: CASSPTSVLRGTGELFF.

V usage is TRBV5-5 and J usage is TRBJ1-5, with 7 bases aligning to TRBD1. Per the germline V gene, CDR1 is SGHKS and CDR2 is YYEKEE (reference sequence). The CDR3 has 16 amino acids. With 5 bases clipped from V and 3 bases from J, the junction kept 11 bases outside the gene matches. CDR3 region: CASSPGTAQPNQPQHF. As DNA, the CDR3 is TGTGCCAGCAGTCCCGGGACAGCTCAGCCCAATCAGCCCCAGCATTTT.

CDR3 protein: CASSLAGLATGELFF. CDR3 coding DNA: TGTGCCAGCAGCTTGGCAGGACTAGCCACCGGGGAGCTGTTTTTT. V and J are TRBV11-2 and TRBJ2-2; 8 positions agree with TRBD2. This CDR3 is 15 amino acids long. V lost 3 bases to trimming and J lost 4 bases; unmatched junction nucleotides: 4. CDR1 and CDR2 from the germline V gene are SGHAT and FQNNGV.

The chain carries TRBV6-5 and TRBJ1-5; 10 nucleotides agree with TRBD1. J gave up 2 bases and V 8 bases, and 6 bases lay outside the gene matches. The CDR3 has 15 amino acids. Germline-derived CDR1 and CDR2 are MNHEY and SVGAGI. This CDR3 is CASVTGGSGNQPQHF. The CDR3 DNA is TGTGCCAGCGTGACAGGGGGCTCGGGCAATCAGCCCCAGCATTTT.

With respect to this clone: Other DNA sequences in the same sample also yield this CDR3. The chain carries TRBV18 and TRBJ1-2, with a weak D call TRBD1 (6 bases). V was clipped by 2 bases and J by 1 base, with 8 bases between them. Germline CDR1 is KGHSH and CDR2 is LQKENI. The CDR3 is 14 residues long. CDR3 amino acids: CASSPSGDNYGYTF. The CDR3 bases are TGTGCCAGCTCACCATCAGGGGATAACTATGGCTACACCTTC.

The rearrangement joins TRBV15 to TRBJ2-2; TRBD1 might be the D (8 bases). CDR3 length: 15 residues. CDR1 and CDR2 (germline): LNHNV, YYDKDF (reference sequence). The germline V and J ends were trimmed by 4 bases and 6 bases, with 15 bases remaining between them. The CDR3 DNA is TGTGCCACCAGCAAAGACAGGGGAGGGGCCGGGGAGCTGTTTTTT. Its translation is CATSKDRGGAGELFF.

The chain has TRBV7-9 and TRBJ2-3; 8 nucleotides match TRBD1. This CDR3 spans 16 amino acids. In germline, CDR1 is SEHNR, CDR2 FQNEAQ (reference sequence). Trimming cost V 3 bases and J 7 bases; bases outside gene matches: 12. The CDR3 protein is CASSFGRGRFVYTQYF. CDR3 in DNA: TGTGCCAGCAGCTTCGGCAGGGGGCGTTTTGTATATACGCAGTATTTT.

The V gene is TRBV4-3, the J gene TRBJ1-6, with D perhaps matching TRBD1 (5 bases). Germline V CDR1 and CDR2: LGHNA, YSLEER. This CDR3 is 19 amino acids long. The V and J ends lost 0 bases and 0 bases respectively, with 15 bases between them. CDR3 in amino acids: CASSQDRVQASSYNSPLHF. CDR3 nucleotides: TGCGCCAGCAGCCAAGATAGGGTACAGGCGAGCTCCTATAATTCACCCCTCCACTTT.

The chain links TRBV7-2 to TRBJ2-7; TRBD1 aligns across 11 bases. Germline V lookup: CDR1 SGHTA, CDR2 FQGNSA. The CDR3 extends over 14 amino acids. With V trimmed by 8 bases and J by 3 bases, 6 bases remained unmatched. This CDR3 is CASDGGQGVYEQYF. CDR3 coding DNA: TGTGCCAGCGACGGGGGACAGGGGGTCTACGAGCAGTACTTC.

V gene TRBV19 combines with J gene TRBJ2-2; 9 bases match TRBD2. The CDR3 has 16 residues. The J segment lost 4 bases and the V segment lost 7 bases, leaving 10 bases of the junction unmatched. Germline-derived CDR1 and CDR2 are LNHDA and SQIVND (reference sequence). In DNA form, the CDR3 reads TGTGCCAGTAAATTGTCACTAGCGGGTTCCACCGGGGAGCTGTTTTTT. Translating it yields CASKLSLAGSTGELFF.

The chain has TRBV6-5 and TRBJ1-6, with 7 bases aligning to TRBD1. V was clipped by 5 bases and J by 6 bases; unmatched bases: 7. The CDR3 totals 15 residues. Looked up from germline, CDR1 is MNHEY and CDR2 is SVGAGI. CDR3 residues: CASSRATGFNSPLHF. The CDR3 region has the DNA TGTGCCAGCAGTCGGGCGACAGGGTTTAATTCACCCCTCCACTTT.

The chain joins TRBV12-5 to TRBJ2-1; maybe TRBD1 (6 bases). Trimming shortened V by 7 bases and J by 6 bases, and 22 bases separated the two germline ends. This CDR3 comprises 16 residues. Germline V gene sequence: CDR1 LGHNT, CDR2 FRNRAP. CDR3 sequence reads: CASAPETGIYSNEQFF. CDR3 nucleotides: TGTGCTAGTGCCCCCGAAACAGGGATTTACTCCAATGAGCAGTTCTTC.

This clone has only a few counts. The chain uses TRBV10-1 and TRBJ2-7, with a possible D match to TRBD2 (5 bases). V lost 7 bases and J lost 6, with 10 bases in between. This CDR3 has 11 residues. The germline CDR1 and CDR2 sequences are WNHNN and SYGVQD (reference sequence). The CDR3, as DNA: TGCGCCAGCAACGAGGGAAGCGAGCAGTACTTC. Its protein is CASNEGSEQYF.

This clone has just one count. This chain uses TRBV18 with TRBJ2-1; TRBD2 matches 10 bases. The CDR3 is 16 amino acids. Germline CDR1 and CDR2: KGHSH and LQKENI. The V and J ends lost 2 bases and 5 bases, in that order; junction bases with no gene match: 6. The CDR3 reads CASSPGTSGTHNEQFF. CDR3 sequence (DNA): TGTGCCAGCTCACCAGGTACTAGCGGGACCCACAATGAGCAGTTCTTC.

This rearrangement joins TRBV7-9 to TRBJ1-3, with TRBD1 matching over 7 bases. CDR1 is SEHNR, CDR2 FQNEAQ, per germline (reference sequence). This CDR3 is 14 amino acids long. With 5 bases clipped from V and 6 bases from J, the junction kept 7 bases outside the gene matches. The CDR3 bases are TGTGCCAGCAGCCGCACAGGGGTAGAAAACACCATATATTTT. It translates to CASSRTGVENTIYF.

The sample holds a few counts of this clone. The gene calls are TRBV19 and TRBJ2-7; D gene unclear. Trimming stripped 3 bases from V and 3 bases from J, with 12 bases between. The CDR3 extends over 14 amino acids. Germline V gives CDR1 LNHDA, CDR2 SQIVND (reference sequence). CDR3 sequence: CASSISSRLYEQYF. CDR3 DNA sequence: TGTGCCAGTAGTATCTCTTCCAGACTCTACGAGCAGTACTTC. The full variable domain, with the rest looked up from reference TRBV19 and TRBJ2-7, is DGGITQSPKYLFRKEGQNVTLSCEQNLNHDAMYWYRQDPGQGLRLIYYSQIVNDFQKGDIAEGYSVSREKKESFPLTVTSAQKNPTAFYLCASSISSRLYEQYFGPGTRLTVT.

This chain's CDR3 is CASSFGGGGYTF. In DNA form, the CDR3 reads TGTGCCAGCAGTTTCGGGGGTGGGGGCTACACCTTC. The gene calls are TRBV12-3 or TRBV12-4 and TRBJ1-2, with TRBD1 as a possible D gene (5 bases). The CDR3 totals 12 residues. The V gene lost 3 bases and the J gene lost 8 bases, with 10 bases spanning the gap.

The chain uses TRBV10-3 and TRBJ1-4, with D tentatively TRBD1 (6 bases). V was trimmed by 3 bases and J by 3 bases, leaving 11 bases between them. Germline-derived CDR1 and CDR2 are ENHRY and SYGVKD. The CDR3 runs 15 residues. CDR3 nucleotides: TGTGCCATCAGTGATCCAAGACAGGCTAATGAAAAACTGTTTTTT. It encodes CAISDPRQANEKLFF.